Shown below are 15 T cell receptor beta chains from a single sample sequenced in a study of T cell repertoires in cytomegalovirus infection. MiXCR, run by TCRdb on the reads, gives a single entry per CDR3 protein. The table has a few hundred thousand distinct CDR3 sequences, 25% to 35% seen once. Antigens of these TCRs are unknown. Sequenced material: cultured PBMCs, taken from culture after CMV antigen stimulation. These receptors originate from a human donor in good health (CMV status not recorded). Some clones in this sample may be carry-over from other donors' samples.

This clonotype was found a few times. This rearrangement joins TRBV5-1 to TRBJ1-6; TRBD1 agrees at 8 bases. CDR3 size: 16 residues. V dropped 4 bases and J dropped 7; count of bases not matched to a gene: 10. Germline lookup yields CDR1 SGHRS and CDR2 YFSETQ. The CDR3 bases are TGCGCCAGCAGCGATTTGCGGACAGGGACCAATTCACCCCTCCACTTT. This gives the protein CASSDLRTGTNSPLHF.

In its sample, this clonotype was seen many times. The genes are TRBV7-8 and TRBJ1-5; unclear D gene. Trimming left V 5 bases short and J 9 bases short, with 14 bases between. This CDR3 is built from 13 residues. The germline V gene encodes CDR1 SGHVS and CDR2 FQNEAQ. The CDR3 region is CASSNGGWRPQHF. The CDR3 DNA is TGTGCCAGCAGCAATGGTGGGTGGAGGCCCCAGCATTTT.

The CDR3 spells CSYQRGKYYNEQFF. Here the CDR3 DNA reads TGCAGCTACCAAAGGGGAAAATACTACAATGAGCAGTTCTTC. J is TRBJ2-1 and V is TRBV29-1; D is perhaps TRBD1 (5 bases). The length of the CDR3 is 14 residues. V lost 8 bases to trimming and J lost 3 bases, with 17 bases between them. Germline V lookup: CDR1 SQVTM, CDR2 ANQGSEA.

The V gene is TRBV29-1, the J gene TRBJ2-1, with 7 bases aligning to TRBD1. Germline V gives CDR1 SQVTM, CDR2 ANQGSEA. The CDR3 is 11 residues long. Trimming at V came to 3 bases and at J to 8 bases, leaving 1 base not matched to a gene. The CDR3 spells CSVDRGYEQFF. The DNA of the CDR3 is TGCAGCGTTGACAGGGGGTATGAGCAGTTCTTC.

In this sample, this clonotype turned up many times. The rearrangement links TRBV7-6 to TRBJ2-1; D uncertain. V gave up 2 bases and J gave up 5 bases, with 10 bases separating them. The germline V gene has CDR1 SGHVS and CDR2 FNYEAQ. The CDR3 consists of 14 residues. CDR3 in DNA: TGTGCCAGCAGCTTAAGCCTCGCACACAATGAGCAGTTCTTC. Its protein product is CASSLSLAHNEQFF.

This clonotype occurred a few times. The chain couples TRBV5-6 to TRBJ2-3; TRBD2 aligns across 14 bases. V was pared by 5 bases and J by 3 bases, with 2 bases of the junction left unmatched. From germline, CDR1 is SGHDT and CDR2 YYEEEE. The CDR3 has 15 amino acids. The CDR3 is CASRRTSGRTDTQYF. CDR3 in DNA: TGTGCCAGCAGGAGGACTAGCGGGAGGACAGATACGCAGTATTTT.

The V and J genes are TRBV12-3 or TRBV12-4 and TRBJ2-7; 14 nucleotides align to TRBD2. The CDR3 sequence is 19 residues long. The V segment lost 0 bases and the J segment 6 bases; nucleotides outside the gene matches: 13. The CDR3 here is CASSLARGRGLAGVGEQYF. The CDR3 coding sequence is TGTGCCAGCAGTTTAGCGCGGGGCCGGGGACTAGCGGGAGTGGGCGAGCAGTACTTC.

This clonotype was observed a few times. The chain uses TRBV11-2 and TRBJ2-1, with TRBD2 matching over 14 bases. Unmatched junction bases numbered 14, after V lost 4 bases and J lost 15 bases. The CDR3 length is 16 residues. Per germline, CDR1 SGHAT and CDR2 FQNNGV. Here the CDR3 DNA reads TGTGCCAGCAGCTACCCGGGACTAGCGGGAGATGGGTCACGGTTCTTC. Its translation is CASSYPGLAGDGSRFF.

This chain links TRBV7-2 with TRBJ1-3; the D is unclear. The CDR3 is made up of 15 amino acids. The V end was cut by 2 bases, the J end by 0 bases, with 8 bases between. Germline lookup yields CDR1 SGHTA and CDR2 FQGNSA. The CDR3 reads CASSLLRSSGNTIYF. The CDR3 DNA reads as TGTGCCAGCAGCTTACTGCGAAGCTCTGGAAACACCATATATTTT. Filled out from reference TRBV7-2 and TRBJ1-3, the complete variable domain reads GAGVSQSPSNKVTEKGKDVELRCDPISGHTALYWYRQSLGQGLEFLIYFQGNSAPDKSGLPSDRFSAERTGGSVSTLTIQRTQQEDSAVYLCASSLLRSSGNTIYFGEGSWLTVV.

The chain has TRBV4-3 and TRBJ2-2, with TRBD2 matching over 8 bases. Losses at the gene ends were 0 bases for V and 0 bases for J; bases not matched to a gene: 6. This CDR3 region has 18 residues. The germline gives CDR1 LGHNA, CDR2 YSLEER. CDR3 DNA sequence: TGCGCCAGCAGCCAAGAAGAGAGACTAGCGCCGAACACCGGGGAGCTGTTTTTT. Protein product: CASSQEERLAPNTGELFF.

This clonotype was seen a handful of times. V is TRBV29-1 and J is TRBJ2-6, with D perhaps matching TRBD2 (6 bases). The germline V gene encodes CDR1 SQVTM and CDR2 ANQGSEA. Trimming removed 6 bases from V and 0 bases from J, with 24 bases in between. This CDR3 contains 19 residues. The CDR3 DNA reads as TGCAGCGTCTTGCGGGACCCTTATGAGTCCTTCTCTGGGGCCAACGTCCTGACTTTC. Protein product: CSVLRDPYESFSGANVLTF.

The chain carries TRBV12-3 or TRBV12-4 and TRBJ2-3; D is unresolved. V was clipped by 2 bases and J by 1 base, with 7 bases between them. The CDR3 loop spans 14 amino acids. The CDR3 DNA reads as TGTGCCAGCAGTTTACATGGGGGCACAGATACGCAGTATTTT. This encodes CASSLHGGTDTQYF.

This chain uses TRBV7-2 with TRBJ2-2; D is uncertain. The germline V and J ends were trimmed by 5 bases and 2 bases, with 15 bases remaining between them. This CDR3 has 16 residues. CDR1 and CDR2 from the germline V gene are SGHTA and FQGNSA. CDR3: CASSPSAVLNTGELFF. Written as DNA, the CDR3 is TGTGCCAGCAGCCCGTCCGCGGTACTCAACACCGGGGAGCTGTTTTTT.

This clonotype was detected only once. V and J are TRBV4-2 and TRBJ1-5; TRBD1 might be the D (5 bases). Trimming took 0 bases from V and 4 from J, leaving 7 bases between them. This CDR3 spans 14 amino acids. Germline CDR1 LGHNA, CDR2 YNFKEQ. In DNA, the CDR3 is TGTGCCAGCAGCCAAGAGGGGGGAAATCAGCCCCAGCATTTT. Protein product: CASSQEGGNQPQHF.

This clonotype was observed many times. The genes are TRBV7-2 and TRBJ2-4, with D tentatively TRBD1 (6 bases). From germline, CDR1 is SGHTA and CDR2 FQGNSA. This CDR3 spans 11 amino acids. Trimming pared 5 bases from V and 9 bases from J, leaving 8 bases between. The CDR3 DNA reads TGTGCCAGCAGCCGACAGGTCATTCAGTACTTC. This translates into CASSRQVIQYF.